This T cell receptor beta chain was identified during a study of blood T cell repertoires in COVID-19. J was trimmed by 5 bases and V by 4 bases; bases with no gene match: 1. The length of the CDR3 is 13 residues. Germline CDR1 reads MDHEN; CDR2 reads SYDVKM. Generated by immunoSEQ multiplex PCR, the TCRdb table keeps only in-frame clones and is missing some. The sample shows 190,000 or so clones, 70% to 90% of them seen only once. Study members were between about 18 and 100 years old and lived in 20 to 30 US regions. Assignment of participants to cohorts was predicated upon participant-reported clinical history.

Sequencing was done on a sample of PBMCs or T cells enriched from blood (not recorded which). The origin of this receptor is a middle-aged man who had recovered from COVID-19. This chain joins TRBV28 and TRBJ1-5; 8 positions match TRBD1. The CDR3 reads CASSWTGYQPQHF. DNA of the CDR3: TGTGCCAGCAGTTGGACAGGGTATCAGCCCCAGCATTTT.